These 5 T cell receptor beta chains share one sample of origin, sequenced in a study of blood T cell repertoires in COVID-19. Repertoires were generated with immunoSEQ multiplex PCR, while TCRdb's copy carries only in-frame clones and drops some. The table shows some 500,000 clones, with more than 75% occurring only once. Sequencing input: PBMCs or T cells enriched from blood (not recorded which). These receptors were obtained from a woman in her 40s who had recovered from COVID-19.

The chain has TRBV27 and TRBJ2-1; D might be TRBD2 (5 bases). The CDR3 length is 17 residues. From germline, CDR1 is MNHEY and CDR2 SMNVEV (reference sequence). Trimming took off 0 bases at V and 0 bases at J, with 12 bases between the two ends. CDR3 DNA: TGTGCCAGCAGTTTATCGATCGGCGGGCACTCCTACAATGAGCAGTTCTTC. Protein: CASSLSIGGHSYNEQFF.

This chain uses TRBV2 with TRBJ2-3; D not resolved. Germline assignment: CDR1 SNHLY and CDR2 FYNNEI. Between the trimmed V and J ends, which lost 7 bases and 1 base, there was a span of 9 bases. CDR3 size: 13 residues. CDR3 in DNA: TGTGCCAGCACGCTAGAAGGCACAGATACGCAGTATTTT. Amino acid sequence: CASTLEGTDTQYF.

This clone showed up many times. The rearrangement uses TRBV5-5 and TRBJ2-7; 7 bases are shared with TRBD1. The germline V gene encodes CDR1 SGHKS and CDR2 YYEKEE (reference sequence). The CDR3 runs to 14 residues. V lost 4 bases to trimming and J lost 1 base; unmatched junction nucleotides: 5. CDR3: CASSLRDSSYEQYF. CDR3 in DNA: TGTGCCAGCAGCCTCCGGGACAGTTCCTACGAGCAGTACTTC.

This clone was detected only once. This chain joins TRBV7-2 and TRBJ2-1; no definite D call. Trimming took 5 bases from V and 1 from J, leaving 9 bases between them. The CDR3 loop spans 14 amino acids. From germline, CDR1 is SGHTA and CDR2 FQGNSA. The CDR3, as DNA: TGTGCCAGCAGCCACGGGTCATCCTACAATGAGCAGTTCTTC. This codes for CASSHGSSYNEQFF.

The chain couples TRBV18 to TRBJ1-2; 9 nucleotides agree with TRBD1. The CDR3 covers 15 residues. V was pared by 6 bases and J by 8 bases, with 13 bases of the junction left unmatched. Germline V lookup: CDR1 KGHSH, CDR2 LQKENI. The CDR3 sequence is CASSRDRAESGGYTF. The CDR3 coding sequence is TGTGCCAGCTCTCGGGACAGGGCCGAGTCGGGGGGCTACACCTTC.